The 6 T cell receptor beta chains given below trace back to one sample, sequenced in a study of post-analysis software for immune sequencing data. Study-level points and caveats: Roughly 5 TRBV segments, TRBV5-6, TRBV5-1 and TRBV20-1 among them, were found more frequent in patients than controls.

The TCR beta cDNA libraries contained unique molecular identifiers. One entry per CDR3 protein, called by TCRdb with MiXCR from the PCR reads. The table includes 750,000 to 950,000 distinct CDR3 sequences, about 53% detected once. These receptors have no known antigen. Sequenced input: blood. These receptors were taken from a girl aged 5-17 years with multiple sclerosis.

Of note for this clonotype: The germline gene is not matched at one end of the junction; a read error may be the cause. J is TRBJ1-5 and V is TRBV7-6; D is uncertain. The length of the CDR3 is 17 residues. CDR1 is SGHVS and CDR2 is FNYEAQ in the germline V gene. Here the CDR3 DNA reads TGTGTCAGCAGCTTAGCTCCGGTAGGAGGGAGGGATCAGCCCCAGCATTTT. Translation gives CVSSLAPVGGRDQPQHF.

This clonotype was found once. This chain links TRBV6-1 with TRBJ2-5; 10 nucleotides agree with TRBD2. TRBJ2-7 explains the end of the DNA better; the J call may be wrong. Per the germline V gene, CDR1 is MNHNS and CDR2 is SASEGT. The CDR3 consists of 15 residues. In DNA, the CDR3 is TGTGCCAGCAGTGCAGGACTAGCGGAGAGATACGAGCAGTACTTC. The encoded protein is CASSAGLAERYEQYF.

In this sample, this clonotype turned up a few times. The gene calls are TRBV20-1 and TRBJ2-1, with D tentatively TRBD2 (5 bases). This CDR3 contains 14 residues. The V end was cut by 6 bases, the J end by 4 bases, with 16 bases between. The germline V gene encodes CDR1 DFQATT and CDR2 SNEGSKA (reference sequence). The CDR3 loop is CSAGRTGGYNEQFF. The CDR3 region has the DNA TGCAGTGCCGGTAGGACTGGCGGATACAATGAGCAGTTCTTC.

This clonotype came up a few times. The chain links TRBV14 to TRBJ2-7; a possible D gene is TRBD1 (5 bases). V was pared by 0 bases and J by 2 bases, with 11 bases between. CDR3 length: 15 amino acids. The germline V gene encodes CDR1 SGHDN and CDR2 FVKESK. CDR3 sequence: CASSQDGQGTYEQYF. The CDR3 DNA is TGTGCCAGCAGCCAAGATGGGCAGGGAACCTACGAGCAGTACTTC.

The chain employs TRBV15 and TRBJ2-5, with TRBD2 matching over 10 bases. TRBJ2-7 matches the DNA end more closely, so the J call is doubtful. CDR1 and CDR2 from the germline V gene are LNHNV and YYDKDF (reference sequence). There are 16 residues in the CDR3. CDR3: CATSRERLAGADEQYF. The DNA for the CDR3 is TGTGCCACCAGCAGAGAGAGGCTAGCGGGAGCGGACGAGCAGTACTTC.

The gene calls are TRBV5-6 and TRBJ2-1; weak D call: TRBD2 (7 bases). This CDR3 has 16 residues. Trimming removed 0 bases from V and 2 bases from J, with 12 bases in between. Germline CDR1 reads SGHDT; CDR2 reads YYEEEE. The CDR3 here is CASSLEGRGPYNEQFF. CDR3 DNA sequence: TGTGCCAGCAGCTTGGAAGGGCGGGGGCCCTACAATGAGCAGTTCTTC.